The T cell receptor (beta chain) described here comes from a study of neoadjuvant nivolumab and ipilimumab in lung cancer. In the case of this clone: Its antigen is not known.

Whole-study findings and limits: TCR receptors were sequenced in few samples.

Only in-frame clones appear in the TCRdb table, and some are missing; sequencing was by immunoSEQ multiplex PCR. The data hold 30,000 or so clones, with 80% to 95% observed a single time. This CDR3 has 8 amino acids. Germline values: CDR1 SQVTM, CDR2 ANQGSEA. V lost 7 bases, J lost 11 bases, and 8 bases lay in between. This sequence was found in an adult with non-small cell lung cancer. The specimen was peripheral blood, collected after neoadjuvant nivolumab, alone or with ipilimumab, at or shortly before surgery. This chain links TRBV29-1 with TRBJ1-1, with D uncertain. CDR3 in amino acids: CSADDAFF. The DNA for the CDR3 is TGCAGCGCGGATGACGCTTTCTTT.